This T cell receptor beta chain was observed in a study of naive and memory T cell subsets. Overall study results and limits: A few larger clonotypes appeared in naive repertoires, especially CD8, possibly memory cells re-expressing CD45RA. TCR abundance followed a power law differing between naive and memory subsets.

An equimolar mix of two oligonucleotides served as the beta constant-region primer for TRBC1 and TRBC2. The ligated cDNA underwent four PCR rounds using SP2 and nested alpha and beta constant-region primers. The cDNA 3' end received a ligated single-stranded oligonucleotide carrying the SP2 primer and a 12-nucleotide UMI. TCRdb reanalysed the UMI-ligation and nested PCR reads using MiXCR and keeps one entry per CDR3 protein. The sample lists 150,000 or so distinct CDR3 sequences, roughly 20% occurring once. Note on this clonotype: Its antigen is undetermined.

The germline gives CDR1 MNHEY, CDR2 SVGAGI. V was cut by 8 bases and J by 1 base, with 11 bases left in between. CDR3 size: 13 residues. After CD4 positive bead selection, the CD4-negative fraction gave CD8 T cells. Sequenced input: naive CD4+ T cells from blood. This chain joins TRBV6-5 and TRBJ1-2; D call uncertain. This TCR was sampled from a human donor in good health. The DNA of the CDR3 is TGTGCCAGCGGGGTTCGGGTTAACTATGGCTACACCTTC. Translation: CASGVRVNYGYTF.